This T cell receptor beta chain was found in a study of T cell clonality in common variable immunodeficiency. General study findings and limits: TCRbeta clonality was increased in CVID versus healthy controls. T cell subpopulation sequencing would be needed to explain CVID clonality. CVID subjects shared fewer TCRbeta clones than healthy controls did.

Control and CVID samples contributed equal amounts of genomic DNA. The data were produced by immunoSEQ multiplex PCR, yet TCRdb's version contains in-frame clones alone and is incomplete. The repertoire consists of tens of thousands of clones, none detected only once. With 7 bases removed from V and 0 bases from J, the gap between germline ends came to 10 bases. The CDR3 spans 14 residues. Per the germline V gene, CDR1 is SEHNR and CDR2 is FQNEAQ (reference sequence). This clone was seen at least ten times. Its antigen is undetermined. The read stops 3 residues short of the end of the CDR3; the missing end is completed from the germline J gene.

Sequenced material: peripheral blood mononuclear cells. The chain uses TRBV7-9 and TRBJ1-3; no definite D call. The receptor was isolated from a person aged 18 to 75 in good health. The CDR3 bases that were read are TGTGCCAGCACCCGTATGGCCTCTGGAAACACC. It specifies CASTRMASGNT. The whole CDR3 protein is CASTRMASGNTIYF.